Presented here are 3 T cell receptor beta chains from one specimen sequenced in a study of blood T cell repertoires in COVID-19. The assay was immunoSEQ multiplex PCR, and TCRdb's table has in-frame clones only and misses some. The data show fewer than 400,000 clones, 85% to 95% seen once. Sequenced material: PBMCs or T cells enriched from blood (not recorded which). Receptors were obtained from a woman younger than 45 who had been exposed to COVID-19.

This chain links TRBV6-6 with TRBJ1-2; 8 bases are a match to TRBD1. Germline CDR1 and CDR2: MNHNY and SVGAGI (reference sequence). V trimming: 7 bases; J trimming: 1 base; junction bases outside the gene matches: 5. The CDR3 spans 14 residues. The chain's CDR3 is CASTRTGNNYGYTF. The CDR3 nucleotides read TGTGCCAGCACCCGGACAGGGAATAACTATGGCTACACCTTC.

The V call is TRBV7-7, the J call TRBJ2-1, with no clear D. Trimming took off 0 bases at V and 0 bases at J, with 12 bases between the two ends. Germline CDR1 and CDR2: SSHAT and FNYEAQ (reference sequence). The CDR3 extends over 17 amino acids. The CDR3 DNA is TGTGCCAGCAGCTTAGCATCAGGTCCGAGCTCCTACAATGAGCAGTTCTTC. Translating gives CASSLASGPSSYNEQFF. Filled out from reference TRBV7-7 and TRBJ2-1, the complete variable domain reads GAGVSQSPRYKVTKRGQDVTLRCDPISSHATLYWYQQALGQGPEFLTYFNYEAQPDKSGLPSDRFSAERPEGSISTLTIQRTEQRDSAMYRCASSLASGPSSYNEQFFGPGTRLTVL.

This chain connects TRBV5-1 to TRBJ2-1, with 11 bases that match TRBD2. From germline, CDR1 is SGHRS and CDR2 YFSETQ. J was trimmed by 6 bases and V by 4 bases; bases with no gene match: 15. The CDR3 spans 18 residues. The CDR3 nucleotides are TGCGCCAGCAGCCTGGGGCTAGCGGGGGGCCTCGGATCCAATGAGCAGTTCTTC. This encodes CASSLGLAGGLGSNEQFF.